Following are 22 T cell receptor beta chains from one sample sequenced in a study of radiation and T cells in renal cell carcinoma. Using immunoSEQ multiplex PCR, the repertoire was profiled, and TCRdb retains in-frame clones only, with some absent. The sample shows about 86,000 clones, around four fifths of them seen only once. As for time point: blood 4 weeks post-SBRT, at nephrectomy. Sample treatment: 15 Gy SBRT to primary tumor, nephrectomy 4 weeks later. The starting material was blood, obtained from a patient whose treatment included radiotherapy and nephrectomy. The receptors were sampled from a middle-aged man with renal cell carcinoma.

This chain uses TRBV28 with TRBJ1-4; the D gene is possibly TRBD1 (5 bases). Trimming took off 6 bases at V and 7 bases at J, with 9 bases between the two ends. CDR1 and CDR2 (germline): MDHEN, SYDVKM. The length of the CDR3 is 12 residues. CDR3 in amino acids: CASRLTGEKLFF. CDR3 sequence (DNA): TGTGCCAGCAGACTAACAGGTGAAAAACTGTTTTTT.

Written as DNA, the CDR3 is TGCGCCAGCAGCTACCTCCAAGGGTCGGGGGAGACCCAGTACTTC. Residues: CASSYLQGSGETQYF. The chain recombines TRBV5-1 with TRBJ2-5; D is possibly TRBD2 (5 bases). The CDR3 is made up of 15 amino acids. The ends were cut back, 3 bases at V and 5 bases at J, with 17 bases in the middle. Germline V gene lookup returns CDR1 SGHRS and CDR2 YFSETQ. Looking up the rest from reference TRBV5-1 and TRBJ2-5 gives the full variable domain: KAGVTQTPRYLIKTRGQQVTLSCSPISGHRSVSWYQQTPGQGLQFLFEYFSETQRNKGNFPGRFSGRQFSNSRSEMNVSTLELGDSALYLCASSYLQGSGETQYFGPGTRLLVL.

The chain couples TRBV2 to TRBJ2-1; 13 nucleotides match TRBD2. V was clipped by 3 bases and J by 7 bases; unmatched bases: 3. The CDR3 is 15 amino acids. Germline-derived CDR1 and CDR2 are SNHLY and FYNNEI. CDR3 loop: CASSEGLAGRNEQFF. The DNA of the CDR3 is TGTGCCAGCAGTGAGGGACTAGCGGGAAGGAATGAGCAGTTCTTC.

The count of this clone is one. V gene TRBV5-1 combines with J gene TRBJ2-3; no definite D call. Trimming took 1 base from V and 3 from J, leaving 12 bases between them. Germline loops: CDR1 SGHRS, CDR2 YFSETQ. The CDR3 contains 15 residues. CDR3 DNA: TGCGCCAGCAGCTTGACTCTTTCCACAACAGATACGCAGTATTTT. It specifies CASSLTLSTTDTQYF.

This rearrangement joins TRBV5-1 to TRBJ2-1; D possibly corresponds to TRBD1 (6 bases). CDR1 and CDR2 (germline): SGHRS, YFSETQ. V was clipped by 7 bases and J by 8 bases, with 16 bases between them. CDR3 length: 13 amino acids. The CDR3 sequence is CASQDTGYDEQFF. The DNA of the CDR3 is TGCGCCAGCCAGGATACAGGGTACGATGAGCAGTTCTTC.

The V and J genes are TRBV27 and TRBJ2-5; the D is unclear. Germline-derived CDR1 and CDR2 are MNHEY and SMNVEV (reference sequence). The CDR3 runs to 11 residues. V dropped 6 bases and J dropped 6 bases, with 8 bases sitting between them. The CDR3 region is CASSPWKTQYF. CDR3 DNA: TGTGCCAGCAGCCCCTGGAAGACCCAGTACTTC.

This chain uses TRBV23-1 with TRBJ2-7; D is possibly TRBD1 or TRBD2 (6 bases each). TRBV23-1 is recorded as an ORF, its role being uncertain. Trimming stripped 3 bases from V and 3 bases from J, with 27 bases between. This CDR3 contains 19 residues. CDR3: CASSHTARRGTHDHYEQYF. Written as DNA, the CDR3 is TGCGCCAGCAGTCACACAGCTAGGCGCGGGACACACGATCACTACGAGCAGTACTTC.

The CDR3 sequence: CASTYKNTGELFF. The CDR3 nucleotides read TGTGCCAGTACATACAAGAACACCGGGGAGCTGTTTTTT. The V gene is TRBV19, the J gene TRBJ2-2; unclear D gene. The length of the CDR3 is 13 residues. Germline CDR1 and CDR2: LNHDA and SQIVND (reference sequence). With 7 bases removed from V and 1 base from J, the gap between germline ends came to 7 bases. The whole variable domain, filled in from reference TRBV19 and TRBJ2-2, reads DGGITQSPKYLFRKEGQNVTLSCEQNLNHDAMYWYRQDPGQGLRLIYYSQIVNDFQKGDIAEGYSVSREKKESFPLTVTSAQKNPTAFYLCASTYKNTGELFFGEGSRLTVL.

This clone has only a few counts. This chain joins TRBV30 and TRBJ1-1; D gene uncertain. In germline, CDR1 is GTSNPN, CDR2 SVGIG (reference sequence). Trimming stripped 5 bases from V and 0 bases from J, with 10 bases between. The length of the CDR3 is 13 residues. CDR3 residues: CAWDLGLNTEAFF. The DNA for the CDR3 is TGTGCCTGGGACCTCGGTCTGAACACTGAAGCTTTCTTT.

The V gene is TRBV5-4, the J gene TRBJ1-1, with D uncertain. Germline loops: CDR1 SGHNT, CDR2 YYREEE (reference sequence). Trimming left V 1 base short and J 5 bases short, with 18 bases between. CDR3 length: 16 amino acids. This chain's CDR3 is CASSLYSGGSGTEAFF. In DNA form, the CDR3 reads TGTGCCAGCAGCTTGTATTCTGGAGGATCGGGGACTGAAGCTTTCTTT.

This clone was seen a handful of times. The chain recombines TRBV19 with TRBJ1-5; a weak D match, TRBD1 (5 bases). From germline, CDR1 is LNHDA and CDR2 SQIVND (reference sequence). With 6 bases removed from V and 2 bases from J, the gap between germline ends came to 20 bases. This CDR3 contains 17 residues. CDR3 bases: TGTGCCAGTAGCTCTGGGGCGGTTGGTACCGGCAATCAGCCCCAGCATTTT. This sequence encodes CASSSGAVGTGNQPQHF.

The genes are TRBV29-1 and TRBJ2-7; 9 bases are shared with TRBD2. CDR1 is SQVTM, CDR2 ANQGSEA, per germline. The V segment lost 4 bases and the J segment 0 bases; nucleotides outside the gene matches: 1. This CDR3 has 13 residues. CDR3 in DNA: TGCAGCGTTGTAGCGGGGGCCTCCTACGAGCAGTACTTC. Its protein is CSVVAGASYEQYF.

This clone was found a few times. The J gene is TRBJ2-1, the V gene TRBV19; D is uncertain. Trimming cost V 3 bases and J 6 bases, with 3 bases left between them. Looked up from germline, CDR1 is LNHDA and CDR2 is SQIVND (reference sequence). The CDR3 is 11 amino acids. The CDR3 protein is CASSIINEQFF. DNA of the CDR3: TGTGCCAGTAGTATCATCAATGAGCAGTTCTTC.

The chain joins TRBV9 to TRBJ2-6; D is perhaps TRBD1 (5 bases). From germline, CDR1 is SGDLS and CDR2 YYNGEE. The CDR3 runs 17 residues. Trimming removed 4 bases at V and 2 bases at J, with 16 bases between. Here the CDR3 DNA reads TGTGCCAGCAGCCAAAACCCGACAGAGCCTGGGGCCAACGTCCTGACTTTC. Translated: CASSQNPTEPGANVLTF.

The CDR3 nucleotides read TGTGCCAGCAGGCGTCGGGGGGAATTAAACATTCAGTACTTC. This encodes CASRRRGELNIQYF. The gene calls are TRBV5-8 and TRBJ2-4; 7 bases are a match to TRBD2. Germline V gene sequence: CDR1 SGHTS, CDR2 YDEGEE. The CDR3 length is 14 residues. The V segment lost 5 bases and the J segment 6 bases; nucleotides outside the gene matches: 8. Drawing the rest from reference TRBV5-8 and TRBJ2-4, the complete variable domain is EAGVTQSPTHLIKTRGQQATLRCSPISGHTSVYWYQQALGLGLQFLLWYDEGEERNRGNFPPRFSGRQFPNYSSELNVNALELEDSALYLCASRRRGELNIQYFGAGTRLSVL.

The chain is built from TRBV28 and TRBJ1-1, with a weak D call TRBD1 (5 bases). Germline assignment: CDR1 MDHEN and CDR2 SYDVKM. The CDR3 consists of 16 residues. Between the trimmed V and J ends, which lost 3 bases and 5 bases, there was a span of 19 bases. CDR3 DNA: TGTGCCAGCAGTTTCCCTATTCGGGGGGAAGGAACTGAAGCTTTCTTT. Amino acids: CASSFPIRGEGTEAFF.

The chain links TRBV19 to TRBJ1-5; no clear D gene. V shed 4 bases and J shed 3 bases, with 10 bases lying between them. Germline V CDR1 and CDR2: LNHDA, SQIVND (reference sequence). This CDR3 region has 14 residues. CDR3 DNA sequence: TGTGCCAGTAGTAATCCGGGTAACAATCAGCCCCAGCATTTT. Its translation is CASSNPGNNQPQHF. Variable domain in full (rest from reference TRBV19 and TRBJ1-5): DGGITQSPKYLFRKEGQNVTLSCEQNLNHDAMYWYRQDPGQGLRLIYYSQIVNDFQKGDIAEGYSVSREKKESFPLTVTSAQKNPTAFYLCASSNPGNNQPQHFGDGTRLSIL.

The rearrangement joins TRBV18 to TRBJ2-5; 9 bases are a match to TRBD1. Germline-derived CDR1 and CDR2 are KGHSH and LQKENI. With V trimmed by 2 bases and J by 4 bases, 11 bases remained unmatched. This CDR3 spans 17 amino acids. CDR3 in amino acids: CASSPTHRGQGGETQYF. The CDR3 bases are TGTGCCAGCTCACCAACCCACCGGGGACAGGGAGGAGAGACCCAGTACTTC.

CDR3: CASSGGTAGTNEKLFF. The CDR3 DNA sequence: TGCGCCAGCAGCGGCGGGACAGCCGGAACTAATGAAAAACTGTTTTTT. The chain employs TRBV5-1 and TRBJ1-4; TRBD1 matches at 7 bases. The CDR3 extends over 16 amino acids. Looked up from germline, CDR1 is SGHRS and CDR2 is YFSETQ. The junction had 7 bases not matched to a gene; V was cut back by 4 bases and J by 1 base. The variable domain in full, completed from reference TRBV5-1 and TRBJ1-4, reads KAGVTQTPRYLIKTRGQQVTLSCSPISGHRSVSWYQQTPGQGLQFLFEYFSETQRNKGNFPGRFSGRQFSNSRSEMNVSTLELGDSALYLCASSGGTAGTNEKLFFGSGTQLSVL.

This clone was seen more than once but under ten times. V usage is TRBV6-5 and J usage is TRBJ2-1; 7 positions agree with TRBD2. Germline V gene data show CDR1 as MNHEY and CDR2 as SVGAGI. The CDR3 covers 14 residues. Germline trimming cut 0 bases from V and 9 bases from J; bases unmatched to any gene: 5. In nucleotides, the CDR3 is TGTGCCAGCAGTTACTCTGAGCGGGGTGGTGAGCAGTTCTTC. Its translation is CASSYSERGGEQFF.

The J gene is TRBJ2-7, the V gene TRBV6-5; D gene uncertain. The V gene lost 0 bases and the J gene lost 4 bases, with 13 bases spanning the gap. Germline V gene sequence: CDR1 MNHEY, CDR2 SVGAGI. The CDR3 is made up of 15 amino acids. CDR3 protein: CASSYSGQLRYEQYF. CDR3 in DNA: TGTGCCAGCAGTTACTCGGGTCAGCTTCGGTACGAGCAGTACTTC.

This chain connects TRBV6-6 to TRBJ2-3; 9 nucleotides match TRBD2. V dropped 7 bases and J dropped 0; count of bases not matched to a gene: 5. This CDR3 contains 15 residues. Germline values: CDR1 MNHNY, CDR2 SVGAGI (reference sequence). Written as DNA, the CDR3 is TGTGCCAGCACCCAAACTAGCGGGAGCACAGATACGCAGTATTTT. As protein: CASTQTSGSTDTQYF.